One and the same sample provided the 30 T cell receptor beta chains below, sequenced in a study of blood T cell repertoires in COVID-19. This table comes from immunoSEQ multiplex PCR, and its TCRdb copy is limited to in-frame clones, with some not included. The sample contains approximately 200,000 clones, under 90% of which appear only once. The source material was peripheral blood. These TCRs come from a woman older than 75 with COVID-19, enrolled during active disease.

With regard to this clone: Other DNA sequences in the sample encode the same CDR3. This sequence joins TRBV6-2 or TRBV6-3 and TRBJ2-3, with unresolved D. Trimming left V 4 bases short and J 0 bases short, with 2 bases between. The CDR3 totals 12 residues. CDR1 is MNHEY, CDR2 SVGEGT, per germline. The CDR3: CASSSSTDTQYF. DNA for the CDR3: TGTGCCAGCAGTTCTAGCACAGATACGCAGTATTTT.

V usage is TRBV15 and J usage is TRBJ2-2, with D perhaps matching TRBD1 (5 bases). V lost 3 bases and J lost 4, with 9 bases in between. The germline V gene has CDR1 LNHNV and CDR2 YYDKDF (reference sequence). The CDR3 length is 14 residues. CDR3 residues: CATSSWTTTGELFF. CDR3 in DNA: TGTGCCACCAGCAGTTGGACAACCACCGGGGAGCTGTTTTTT.

The chain uses TRBV24-1 and TRBJ1-2; no clear D. V was shortened by 0 bases and J by 8 bases, with 9 bases between the two germline ends. The CDR3 is 13 residues long. The germline V gene encodes CDR1 KGHDR and CDR2 SFDVKD. The CDR3 DNA reads as TGTGCCACCAGTGATTTGGGAGGAACCGGCTACACCTTC. Translated, it gives CATSDLGGTGYTF.

The chain couples TRBV7-2 to TRBJ1-5; D remains unclear. Germline CDR1 is SGHTA and CDR2 is FQGNSA. V lost 6 bases, J lost 6 bases, and 12 bases lay in between. The CDR3 extends over 13 amino acids. The CDR3 protein is CASSETFRQPQHF. In DNA, the CDR3 is TGTGCCAGCAGTGAGACATTTCGTCAGCCCCAGCATTTT.

This clone was seen a single time. The chain joins TRBV3-1 (or the pseudogene TRBV3-2) to TRBJ1-4, with TRBD1 as a possible D gene (5 bases). Germline CDR1 LGHDT, CDR2 YNNKEL (reference sequence). The V end lost 0 bases, the J end lost 2 bases, and 19 bases lay between the germline ends. The CDR3 is 19 residues long. CDR3 nucleotides: TGTGCCAGCAGCCAAGATCTGCAGGGCGGGAGGGCGACTAATGAAAAACTGTTTTTT. Its protein is CASSQDLQGGRATNEKLFF.

This clone was found once. The J gene is TRBJ2-1, the V gene TRBV7-9, with D possibly TRBD2 on 7 matching bases. This CDR3 is 16 amino acids long. CDR1 is SEHNR, CDR2 FQNEAQ, per germline (reference sequence). Trimming shortened V by 5 bases and J by 8 bases, and 22 bases separated the two germline ends. The CDR3 DNA reads TGTGCCAGCAGCGTTCGGAGACCAGGGAGGGGGGATGAGCAGTTCTTC. Translating gives CASSVRRPGRGDEQFF.

This clone was detected only a few times. The V call is TRBV6-5, the J call TRBJ1-3, with no clear D. Germline V gene data show CDR1 as MNHEY and CDR2 as SVGAGI. The CDR3 sequence is 15 residues long. Trimming shortened V by 3 bases and J by 3 bases, and 12 bases separated the two germline ends. CDR3 region: CASSYMTTHGNTIYF. The CDR3 DNA is TGTGCCAGCAGTTATATGACTACCCATGGAAACACCATATATTTT.

The J gene is TRBJ1-4, the V gene TRBV18; D unclear. Trimming removed 3 bases at V and 3 bases at J, with 11 bases between. The germline V gene encodes CDR1 KGHSH and CDR2 LQKENI. CDR3 length: 15 amino acids. The CDR3 loop reads CASSPGGRPNEKLFF. CDR3 coding DNA: TGTGCCAGCTCACCGGGAGGGAGGCCTAATGAAAAACTGTTTTTT.

The gene calls are TRBV7-2 and TRBJ1-1; D unclear. The V and J ends lost 3 bases and 0 bases respectively, with 8 bases between them. Per germline, CDR1 SGHTA and CDR2 FQGNSA. The CDR3 is 14 residues long. The DNA for the CDR3 is TGTGCCAGCAGCTTTGTTGTTATGAACACTGAAGCTTTCTTT. Residues: CASSFVVMNTEAFF. The complete variable domain, with remaining parts taken from reference TRBV7-2 and TRBJ1-1, reads GAGVSQSPSNKVTEKGKDVELRCDPISGHTALYWYRQSLGQGLEFLIYFQGNSAPDKSGLPSDRFSAERTGGSVSTLTIQRTQQEDSAVYLCASSFVVMNTEAFFGQGTRLTVV.

The rearrangement links TRBV30 to TRBJ2-7; D call uncertain. V lost 0 bases, J lost 0 bases, and 6 bases lay in between. This CDR3 spans 13 amino acids. From germline, CDR1 is GTSNPN and CDR2 SVGIG (reference sequence). The CDR3 sequence is CAWSVTASYEQYF. The CDR3 DNA is TGTGCCTGGAGTGTAACAGCCTCCTACGAGCAGTACTTC.

The chain is built from TRBV3-1 (or the pseudogene TRBV3-2) and TRBJ2-7; D is undetermined. Germline CDR1 reads LGHDT; CDR2 reads YNNKEL (reference sequence). Trimming left V 5 bases short and J 2 bases short, with 10 bases between. The CDR3 runs 13 residues. This CDR3 is CASSTLGAYEQYF. In DNA, the CDR3 is TGTGCCAGCAGCACCCTAGGTGCCTACGAGCAGTACTTC.

The chain recombines TRBV5-5 with TRBJ1-1; the D is unclear. From germline, CDR1 is SGHKS and CDR2 YYEKEE (reference sequence). The CDR3 consists of 15 residues. The ends were cut back, 2 bases at V and 0 bases at J, with 11 bases in the middle. CDR3 in amino acids: CASSLTTILNTEAFF. As DNA, the CDR3 is TGTGCCAGCAGCTTAACAACGATCCTGAACACTGAAGCTTTCTTT.

The J gene is TRBJ2-1, the V gene TRBV4-2; perhaps TRBD2 as D (6 bases). From germline, CDR1 is LGHNA and CDR2 YNFKEQ. The CDR3 is 16 residues long. Trimming cost V 4 bases and J 0 bases, with 13 bases left between them. The CDR3 here is CASSPGRGYSYNEQFF. CDR3 in DNA: TGTGCCAGCAGCCCAGGGCGGGGATACTCCTACAATGAGCAGTTCTTC.

A note on this clone: This sample includes further DNA sequences coding for the same CDR3. The rearrangement joins TRBV6-5 to TRBJ1-5; D not certain. This CDR3 has 15 residues. V lost 0 bases to trimming and J lost 1 base, with 7 bases between them. Germline V lookup: CDR1 MNHEY, CDR2 SVGAGI. CDR3 protein: CASSYSTGSNQPQHF. In DNA, the CDR3 is TGTGCCAGCAGTTACTCGACTGGAAGCAATCAGCCCCAGCATTTT.

The rearrangement uses TRBV5-1 and TRBJ2-2; TRBD1 agrees at 8 bases. V was clipped by 1 base and J by 4 bases; unmatched bases: 3. There are 15 residues in the CDR3. The germline V gene encodes CDR1 SGHRS and CDR2 YFSETQ. The CDR3 sequence: CASSLQGAPTGELFF. In DNA, the CDR3 is TGCGCCAGCAGCTTGCAGGGGGCCCCCACCGGGGAGCTGTTTTTT.

The chain has TRBV4-3 and TRBJ1-4; 7 nucleotides agree with TRBD1. CDR3 size: 16 residues. V lost 0 bases, J lost 8 bases, and 9 bases stayed unmatched. The V gene's germline CDR1 is LGHNA and CDR2 YSLEER. The CDR3 here is CASSQDYRQGEEKLFF. The CDR3 region has the DNA TGCGCCAGCAGCCAAGATTATAGACAGGGAGAGGAAAAACTGTTTTTT.

The chain links TRBV9 to TRBJ2-1; possible D gene TRBD2, 7 bases. This CDR3 has 15 amino acids. CDR1 SGDLS and CDR2 YYNGEE come from the germline V gene. Trimming left V 6 bases short and J 5 bases short, with 18 bases between. CDR3 loop: CASTLMGGANNEQFF. The CDR3 bases are TGTGCCAGCACCCTGATGGGGGGGGCCAACAATGAGCAGTTCTTC.

V and J are TRBV19 and TRBJ1-1, with 9 positions matching TRBD1. After removal of 6 bases from V and 6 bases from J, the junction contained 8 bases not matched to a gene. The CDR3 contains 14 residues. CDR1 and CDR2 (germline): LNHDA, SQIVND (reference sequence). The CDR3 sequence: CASSRPGQGAEAFF. CDR3 coding DNA: TGTGCCAGTAGCCGACCGGGACAGGGAGCTGAAGCTTTCTTT.

This clone was seen a single time. The chain combines TRBV6-5 with TRBJ2-7; D might be TRBD1 (6 bases). V was trimmed by 6 bases and J by 10 bases, leaving 13 bases between them. Germline loops: CDR1 MNHEY, CDR2 SVGAGI. This CDR3 has 11 residues. The CDR3 bases are TGTGCCAGCAGCTTCTCAGGGGAACAGTACTTC. Translated, it gives CASSFSGEQYF.

This clone was found a few times. V usage is TRBV7-2 and J usage is TRBJ2-1; a weak D match, TRBD1 (5 bases). Trimming took 1 base from V and 7 from J, leaving 8 bases between them. There are 13 residues in the CDR3. The germline CDR1 and CDR2 sequences are SGHTA and FQGNSA. For the CDR3, the DNA is TGTGCCAGCAGCTTAGTCGCAGGGAATGAGCAGTTCTTC. Translated: CASSLVAGNEQFF.

This clone was observed a handful of times. The CDR3: CAISGSGGVGYTF. For the CDR3, the DNA is TGTGCCATCAGTGGGTCAGGGGGTGTTGGCTACACCTTC. The rearrangement uses TRBV10-3 and TRBJ1-2, with 7 bases matching TRBD1. V dropped 4 bases and J dropped 7; count of bases not matched to a gene: 6. CDR1 and CDR2 from the germline V gene are ENHRY and SYGVKD. The CDR3 extends over 13 amino acids.

The sample holds one count of this clone. V gene TRBV6-4 combines with J gene TRBJ2-1; no clear D gene. This CDR3 region has 12 residues. Germline V lookup: CDR1 MRHNA, CDR2 SNTAGT. Trimming took off 3 bases at V and 13 bases at J, with 13 bases between the two ends. In DNA, the CDR3 is TGTGCCAGCAGTGATCAAGTCGGTTTACAGTTCTTC. Translated, it gives CASSDQVGLQFF.

This clone came up many times. The gene calls are TRBV6-2 or TRBV6-3 and TRBJ2-7, with a possible D match to TRBD2 (6 bases). V lost 0 bases, J lost 1 base, and 16 bases lay in between. This CDR3 is built from 17 residues. Germline V gene sequence: CDR1 MNHEY, CDR2 SVGEGT. CDR3 protein: CASSYSTGGEPSYEQYF. The CDR3 nucleotides read TGTGCCAGCAGTTACTCGACGGGCGGGGAACCATCCTACGAGCAGTACTTC.

This chain uses TRBV5-1 with TRBJ2-7; 12 bases match TRBD1. Germline CDR1 reads SGHRS; CDR2 reads YFSETQ. This CDR3 is 15 amino acids long. The V segment lost 4 bases and the J segment 7 bases; nucleotides outside the gene matches: 9. The CDR3 loop reads CASSVAGQGAREQYF. CDR3 nucleotides: TGCGCCAGCAGCGTTGCGGGACAGGGGGCGAGAGAGCAGTACTTC.

The V call is TRBV7-2, the J call TRBJ1-2; D remains unclear. V lost 4 bases and J lost 2, with 20 bases in between. The CDR3 sequence is 17 residues long. Germline CDR1 reads SGHTA; CDR2 reads FQGNSA. CDR3 region: CASSSLAGGDQNYGYTF. Here the CDR3 DNA reads TGTGCCAGCAGCTCCCTAGCAGGCGGGGATCAAAACTATGGCTACACCTTC.

The chain couples TRBV7-3 to TRBJ2-1, with a tentative D call TRBD1 (6 bases). Germline V gene lookup returns CDR1 SGHTA and CDR2 FQGTGA. V was trimmed by 4 bases and J by 2 bases, leaving 12 bases between them. The CDR3 consists of 15 residues. The CDR3 region is CASSSRQVPYNEQFF. The CDR3 bases are TGTGCCAGCAGCTCTCGACAGGTGCCCTACAATGAGCAGTTCTTC.

The chain has TRBV5-6 and TRBJ2-5; D possibly corresponds to TRBD2 (5 bases). Germline V gives CDR1 SGHDT, CDR2 YYEEEE. V lost 2 bases and J 5 bases, leaving 7 bases between the germline ends. This CDR3 contains 12 residues. The CDR3 DNA sequence: TGTGCCAGCAGCTTTGGACTCGAGACCCAGTACTTC. Encoded protein: CASSFGLETQYF.

The table lists this clone with a count of one. The rearrangement joins TRBV2 to TRBJ1-6; TRBD1 agrees at 8 bases. With V trimmed by 6 bases and J by 5 bases, 9 bases remained unmatched. Germline V gives CDR1 SNHLY, CDR2 FYNNEI. The CDR3 covers 16 residues. CDR3 loop: CASRTGQGKNNSPLHF. In DNA form, the CDR3 reads TGTGCCAGCAGGACTGGACAGGGAAAAAATAATTCACCCCTCCACTTT.

The chain combines TRBV7-9 with TRBJ1-1, with D possibly matching TRBD1 (5 bases). Germline CDR1 SEHNR, CDR2 FQNEAQ (reference sequence). The CDR3 is made up of 15 amino acids. Trimming stripped 5 bases from V and 4 bases from J, with 17 bases between. CDR3: CASSPDRPVATEAFF. The CDR3 DNA sequence: TGTGCCAGCAGCCCCGACAGACCGGTGGCCACTGAAGCTTTCTTT.

CDR3 DNA sequence: TGTGCCAGCAGCTCCGGACTCTTCTCGTTCTTC. Protein sequence: CASSSGLFSFF. The chain recombines TRBV7-8 with TRBJ2-1; tentatively, D is TRBD2 (5 bases). V was shortened by 4 bases and J by 15 bases, with 13 bases between the two germline ends. Germline V lookup: CDR1 SGHVS, CDR2 FQNEAQ. The CDR3 consists of 11 residues.